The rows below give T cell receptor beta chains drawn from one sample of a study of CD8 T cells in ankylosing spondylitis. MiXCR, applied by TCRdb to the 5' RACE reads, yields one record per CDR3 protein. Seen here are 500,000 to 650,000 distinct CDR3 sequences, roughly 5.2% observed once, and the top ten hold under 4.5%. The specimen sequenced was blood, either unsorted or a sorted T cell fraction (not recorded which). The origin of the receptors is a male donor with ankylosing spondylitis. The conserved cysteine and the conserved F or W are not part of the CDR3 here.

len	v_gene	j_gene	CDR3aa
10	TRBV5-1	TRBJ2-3	ASTSSPDTQY
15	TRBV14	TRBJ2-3	ASSQARLAEYTDTQY
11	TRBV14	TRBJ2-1	ASSHRNYNEQF
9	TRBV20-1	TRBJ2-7	SAPDGASQY
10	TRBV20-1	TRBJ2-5	SASGQRETQY
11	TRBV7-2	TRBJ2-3	ASKGRGTDTQY
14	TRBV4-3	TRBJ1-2	ASSQDILGGEYGYT
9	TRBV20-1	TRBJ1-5	SARKEEAQH
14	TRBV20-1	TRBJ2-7	SARDPALASVYEQY
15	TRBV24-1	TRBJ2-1	ATSDSDRGRSSGEQF
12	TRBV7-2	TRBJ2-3	ASSLGGITDTQY
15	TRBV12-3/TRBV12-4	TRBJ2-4	ASSSNRPLGDKNIQY
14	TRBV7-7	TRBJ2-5	ASSFRPPRPQETQY
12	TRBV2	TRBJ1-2	ASSASGTVYGYT
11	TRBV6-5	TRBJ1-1	ASSYDRNTEAF
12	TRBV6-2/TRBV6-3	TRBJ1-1	ASSSDRINTEAF
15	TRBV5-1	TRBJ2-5	ASSWRSGEGERETQY
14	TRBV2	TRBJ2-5	ASSDLLGGLEETQY
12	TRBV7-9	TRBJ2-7	ASSLETPSHEQY
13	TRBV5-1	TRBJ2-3	ASSLRGADTDTQY
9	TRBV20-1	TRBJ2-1	SASGRGEQF